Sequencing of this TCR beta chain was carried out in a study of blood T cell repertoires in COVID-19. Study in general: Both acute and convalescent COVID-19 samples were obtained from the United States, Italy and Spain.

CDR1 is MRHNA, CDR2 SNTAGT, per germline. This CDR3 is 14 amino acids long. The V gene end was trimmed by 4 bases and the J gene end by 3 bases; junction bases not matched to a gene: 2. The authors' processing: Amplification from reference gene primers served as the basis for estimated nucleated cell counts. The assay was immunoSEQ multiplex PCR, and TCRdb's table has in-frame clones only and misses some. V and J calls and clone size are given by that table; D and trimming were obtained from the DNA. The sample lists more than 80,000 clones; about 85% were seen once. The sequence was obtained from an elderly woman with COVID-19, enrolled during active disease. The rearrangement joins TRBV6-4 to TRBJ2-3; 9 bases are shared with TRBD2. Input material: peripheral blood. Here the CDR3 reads CASSVSGRTDTQYF. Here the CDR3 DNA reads TGTGCCAGCAGTGTTAGCGGGAGAACAGATACGCAGTATTTT.